Below are 30 T cell receptor beta chains sequenced from a single sample in a study of T-cell memory formation after mild COVID-19. One entry per CDR3 protein, called by TCRdb with MiXCR from the 5' RACE reads. The sample includes approximately 560,000 distinct CDR3 sequences, roughly 17% of them seen just once. Material for sequencing was PBMCs or a T cell subset sorted from them (not recorded which). The receptors derive from an adult woman who had mild COVID-19 (a few samples of this study predate the infection). Cell type and time point are not known.

The gene calls are TRBV11-2 and TRBJ2-5; 8 bases line up with TRBD1. Germline CDR1 is SGHAT and CDR2 is FQNNGV. This CDR3 comprises 13 residues. J gave up 2 bases and V 8 bases, and 4 bases lay outside the gene matches. CDR3 nucleotide sequence: TGTGCCAGCGGACAGGGAACACAAGAGACCCAGTACTTC. Its translation is CASGQGTQETQYF.

In its sample, this clonotype was seen a few times. This chain uses TRBV27 with TRBJ2-1; TRBD2 matches 10 bases. J lost 7 bases, V lost 3 bases, and 3 bases had no gene match. From germline, CDR1 is MNHEY and CDR2 SMNVEV (reference sequence). This CDR3 has 14 residues. Here the CDR3 DNA reads TGTGCCAGCAGTTTGGGTAGCGGGAGGAATGAGCAGTTCTTC. It translates to CASSLGSGRNEQFF.

The chain uses TRBV7-2 and TRBJ2-3; tentatively, D is TRBD2 (5 bases). This CDR3 is built from 16 residues. In germline, CDR1 is SGHTA, CDR2 FQGNSA. Trimming took 8 bases from V and 3 from J, leaving 21 bases between them. CDR3 loop: CASGLPRIEGTDTQYF. The CDR3 region has the DNA TGTGCCAGCGGGCTCCCCCGCATAGAGGGTACAGATACGCAGTATTTT. The entire variable domain, with the rest obtained from reference TRBV7-2 and TRBJ2-3, is as follows: GAGVSQSPSNKVTEKGKDVELRCDPISGHTALYWYRQSLGQGLEFLIYFQGNSAPDKSGLPSDRFSAERTGGSVSTLTIQRTQQEDSAVYLCASGLPRIEGTDTQYFGPGTRLTVL.

About this clonotype: Compared with germline, one end of the junction differs, possibly owing to a read error. The CDR3 here is CASSLAEETGGTGPNTEAFF. CDR3 coding DNA: TGTGCTAGCAGCTTAGCGGAGGAGACAGGGGGCACCGGGCCGAACACTGAAGCTTTCTTT. The chain has TRBV7-7 and TRBJ1-1; 10 bases fit TRBD1. The CDR3 consists of 20 residues. CDR1 and CDR2 from the germline V gene are SSHAT and FNYEAQ (reference sequence).

The chain carries TRBV20-1 and TRBJ1-1; D gene uncertain. This CDR3 has 13 amino acids. CDR1 is DFQATT and CDR2 is SNEGSKA in the germline V gene (reference sequence). V was trimmed by 4 bases and J by 0 bases, leaving 9 bases between them. The CDR3 protein is CSAIDTLNTEAFF. The DNA for the CDR3 is TGCAGTGCTATCGACACTTTGAACACTGAAGCTTTCTTT.

The genes are TRBV19 and TRBJ2-1; D might be TRBD1 or TRBD2, each matching 5 bases. CDR3 length: 15 amino acids. Germline CDR1 is LNHDA and CDR2 is SQIVND (reference sequence). Trimming cost V 3 bases and J 6 bases, with 15 bases left between them. CDR3 in amino acids: CASSIWHPRGNEQFF. The CDR3 bases are TGTGCCAGTAGTATCTGGCATCCGAGGGGCAATGAGCAGTTCTTC.

This clonotype was observed a few times. The V gene is TRBV7-6, the J gene TRBJ1-6; D remains ambiguous. CDR1 and CDR2 from the germline V gene are SGHVS and FNYEAQ. This CDR3 contains 17 residues. V shed 1 base and J shed 6 bases, with 16 bases lying between them. CDR3 nucleotides: TGTGCCAGCAGCTTAGGGAGGACGGAGGACCGTAATTCACCCCTCCACTTT. Translation gives CASSLGRTEDRNSPLHF.

The V gene is TRBV5-1, the J gene TRBJ1-5; weak D call: TRBD1 (5 bases). V lost 5 bases and J lost 7, with 16 bases in between. CDR1 SGHRS and CDR2 YFSETQ come from the germline V gene. The CDR3 sequence is 14 residues long. The CDR3 DNA is TGCGCCAGCAGTCCTGTGGGGGAGGGGCAGCCCCAGCATTTT. Protein: CASSPVGEGQPQHF. The full variable domain, with the rest looked up from reference TRBV5-1 and TRBJ1-5, is KAGVTQTPRYLIKTRGQQVTLSCSPISGHRSVSWYQQTPGQGLQFLFEYFSETQRNKGNFPGRFSGRQFSNSRSEMNVSTLELGDSALYLCASSPVGEGQPQHFGDGTRLSIL.

The chain recombines TRBV6-5 with TRBJ1-2, with D tentatively TRBD1 (5 bases). Germline CDR1 MNHEY, CDR2 SVGAGI. Trimming took 5 bases from V and 7 from J, leaving 23 bases between them. This CDR3 is built from 16 residues. The chain's CDR3 is CASSPRGTRGAGGYTF. DNA of the CDR3: TGTGCCAGCAGTCCCCGAGGCACGAGGGGCGCGGGTGGCTACACCTTC.

This clonotype appeared a few times. The V and J genes are TRBV4-1 and TRBJ2-7; D not certain. V dropped 4 bases and J dropped 2 bases, with 9 bases sitting between them. The CDR3 extends over 13 amino acids. Germline V gives CDR1 MGHRA, CDR2 YSYEKL. The CDR3 region is CASSRTVTYEQYF. CDR3 sequence (DNA): TGCGCCAGCAGCCGGACCGTTACCTACGAGCAGTACTTC.

This sequence joins TRBV24-1 and TRBJ2-3; 9 bases are a match to TRBD1. The CDR3 consists of 16 residues. The trim removed 1 base at V and 4 bases at J, leaving 5 bases unmatched. The germline V gene has CDR1 KGHDR and CDR2 SFDVKD. This CDR3 is CATSDFLGQGADTQYF. CDR3 in DNA: TGTGCCACCAGTGATTTCCTGGGACAGGGCGCAGATACGCAGTATTTT.

This clonotype has more than one count but fewer than ten. The rearrangement links TRBV9 to TRBJ2-7; D not resolved. The V gene lost 4 bases and the J gene lost 3 bases, with 17 bases spanning the gap. The CDR3 has 15 amino acids. Germline V gene sequence: CDR1 SGDLS, CDR2 YYNGEE. CDR3 in amino acids: CASSPGRITNYEQYF. CDR3 DNA: TGTGCCAGCAGCCCTGGACGGATTACCAACTACGAGCAGTACTTC.

V usage is TRBV27 and J usage is TRBJ2-3; the D gene is possibly TRBD1 (6 bases). CDR1 and CDR2 from the germline V gene are MNHEY and SMNVEV (reference sequence). Trimming took off 5 bases at V and 8 bases at J, with 14 bases between the two ends. CDR3 length equals 13 residues. CDR3 in DNA: TGTGCCAGCAGTGCAGGGGCTTCGGGTACGCAGTATTTT. It specifies CASSAGASGTQYF.

Remarks on this clonotype: Because the CDR3's place on the DNA is in doubt, the DNA is left out and the CDR3 is given as listed by TCRdb. CDR3 sequence: CASSSSARRLGNQPQHF. The chain has TRBV6-5 and TRBJ1-5; the D call in the table, TRBD1, was not verified against the DNA. Per germline, CDR1 MNHEY and CDR2 SVGAGI. Inclusive of both ends, the CDR3 amounts to 17 amino acids.

The J gene is TRBJ2-3, the V gene TRBV30; D call uncertain. The CDR3 extends over 14 amino acids. CDR1 is GTSNPN and CDR2 is SVGIG in the germline V gene (reference sequence). V was trimmed by 3 bases and J by 2 bases, leaving 12 bases between them. The CDR3 loop is CAWRGWLDTDTQYF. DNA for the CDR3: TGTGCCTGGAGGGGGTGGCTAGACACAGATACGCAGTATTTT.

This clonotype was detected a few times. CDR3 loop: CASSPQAGADEQFF. CDR3 bases: TGTGCCAGCAGCCCTCAAGCGGGGGCCGATGAGCAGTTCTTC. This chain connects TRBV7-2 to TRBJ2-1; 8 bases fit TRBD2. This CDR3 contains 14 residues. Per germline, CDR1 SGHTA and CDR2 FQGNSA. With V trimmed by 5 bases and J by 8 bases, 8 bases remained unmatched.

This chain uses TRBV29-1 with TRBJ2-5, with a weak D call TRBD1 (6 bases). Deletions cut 8 bases from V and 5 bases from J, with 18 bases between. CDR1 and CDR2 from the germline V gene are SQVTM and ANQGSEA. CDR3 length: 13 residues. The CDR3 spells CSFRAPRGETQYF. The CDR3 DNA follows: TGCAGCTTCCGGGCCCCTAGGGGGGAGACCCAGTACTTC.

In its sample, this clonotype was seen a few times. The chain links TRBV29-1 to TRBJ2-5, with TRBD1 matching 7 bases. The germline gives CDR1 SQVTM, CDR2 ANQGSEA. The V gene end was trimmed by 6 bases and the J gene end by 3 bases; junction bases not matched to a gene: 16. This CDR3 comprises 16 residues. The CDR3 loop reads CSVTNLTGLWEETQYF. For the CDR3, the DNA is TGCAGCGTGACTAACTTGACAGGGTTATGGGAAGAGACCCAGTACTTC.

This clonotype was found many times. The chain is built from TRBV4-2 and TRBJ2-5, with 9 nucleotides matching TRBD2. Looked up from germline, CDR1 is LGHNA and CDR2 is YNFKEQ. The CDR3 extends over 16 amino acids. V was pared by 0 bases and J by 4 bases, with 6 bases of the junction left unmatched. CDR3 nucleotide sequence: TGTGCCAGCAGCCAAGATTCGGCGGGAGGGCCAGAGACCCAGTACTTC. Protein product: CASSQDSAGGPETQYF.

The chain joins TRBV6-5 to TRBJ2-7; D is possibly TRBD1 (7 bases). CDR3 length: 16 residues. Looked up from germline, CDR1 is MNHEY and CDR2 is SVGAGI. The germline V and J ends were trimmed by 5 bases and 4 bases, with 21 bases remaining between them. CDR3 nucleotide sequence: TGTGCCAGCAGTCCCCCGGCAGGGGGGAAACTTTACGAGCAGTACTTC. It specifies CASSPPAGGKLYEQYF.

In this sample, this clonotype turned up a few times. The V and J genes are TRBV2 and TRBJ2-5; D assignment may be TRBD1 or TRBD2 (5 bases each). The germline V and J ends were trimmed by 2 bases and 5 bases, with 18 bases remaining between them. Germline V CDR1 and CDR2: SNHLY, FYNNEI. The CDR3 is 16 residues long. CDR3 in DNA: TGTGCCAGCAGTGAATTTATCGGGGACCCCCGGGAGACCCAGTACTTC. Translating gives CASSEFIGDPRETQYF.

The chain employs TRBV27 and TRBJ2-7; a possible D gene is TRBD2 (6 bases). Trimming pared 8 bases from V and 2 bases from J, leaving 16 bases between. CDR3 size: 14 residues. Per the germline V gene, CDR1 is MNHEY and CDR2 is SMNVEV (reference sequence). The CDR3 DNA sequence: TGTGCCAGCGCCCCCGGGGGTTCTGCCTACGAGCAGTACTTC. Protein sequence: CASAPGGSAYEQYF.

This clonotype was seen only a few times. DNA of the CDR3: TGCAGCGTTGAAGTTCAAGATACGCAGTATTTT. It translates to CSVEVQDTQYF. The chain joins TRBV29-1 to TRBJ2-3; no clear D gene. V lost 1 base and J lost 5, with 4 bases in between. This CDR3 comprises 11 residues. CDR1 and CDR2 (germline): SQVTM, ANQGSEA.

The chain recombines TRBV20-1 with TRBJ1-1; TRBD1 is a possible D gene (6 bases). The CDR3 has 14 residues. The germline V and J ends were trimmed by 6 bases and 8 bases, with 22 bases remaining between them. In germline, CDR1 is DFQATT, CDR2 SNEGSKA (reference sequence). The CDR3: CSAPIPGQQKEAFF. CDR3 nucleotides: TGCAGTGCCCCAATTCCGGGACAACAAAAAGAAGCTTTCTTT.

This clonotype has a handful of counts. The genes are TRBV12-3 or TRBV12-4 and TRBJ2-1; TRBD2 aligns across 7 bases. The V segment lost 7 bases and the J segment 10 bases; nucleotides outside the gene matches: 13. This CDR3 has 14 residues. This CDR3 reads CASIPGLGISEQFF. The CDR3, as DNA: TGTGCCAGCATTCCAGGACTAGGGATCTCCGAGCAGTTCTTC.

J is TRBJ2-5 and V is TRBV20-1; 11 nucleotides align to TRBD2. Germline V gene sequence: CDR1 DFQATT, CDR2 SNEGSKA (reference sequence). V was pared by 4 bases and J by 2 bases, with 3 bases of the junction left unmatched. The CDR3 extends over 14 amino acids. As DNA, the CDR3 is TGCAGTGCTACCGGGACTAGCGGACAAGAGACCCAGTACTTC. It translates to CSATGTSGQETQYF.

The J gene is TRBJ2-4, the V gene TRBV5-5; the D is unclear. Trimming took 2 bases from V and 2 from J, leaving 8 bases between them. The CDR3 loop spans 14 amino acids. CDR1 SGHKS and CDR2 YYEKEE come from the germline V gene (reference sequence). The CDR3 protein is CASSFPLSKNIQYF. The DNA for the CDR3 is TGTGCCAGCAGCTTCCCTTTATCCAAAAACATTCAGTACTTC.

The chain uses TRBV18 and TRBJ1-1; 11 positions match TRBD1. This CDR3 is 15 amino acids long. Unmatched junction bases numbered 5, after V lost 3 bases and J lost 5 bases. Germline V CDR1 and CDR2: KGHSH, LQKENI. The CDR3 nucleotides are TGTGCCAGCTCACCTCCGGACAGGGGGCGAACTGAAGCTTTCTTT. It is translated as CASSPPDRGRTEAFF.

The chain couples TRBV3-1 to TRBJ2-1; 10 bases are shared with TRBD2. V shed 0 bases and J 6 bases; nucleotides not matched to a gene: 5. The CDR3 loop spans 16 amino acids. The germline V gene encodes CDR1 LGHDT and CDR2 YNNKEL (reference sequence). CDR3 sequence reads: CASSQERLAGANEQFF. The DNA for the CDR3 is TGTGCCAGCAGCCAAGAAAGGCTAGCGGGAGCCAATGAGCAGTTCTTC.

A few counts support this clonotype. The CDR3 loop is CSARVDEKLFF. The CDR3 DNA reads as TGCAGTGCTCGTGTGGATGAAAAACTGTTTTTT. The chain uses TRBV20-1 and TRBJ1-4; D unclear. Deletions cut 5 bases from V and 6 bases from J, with 7 bases between. CDR1 is DFQATT, CDR2 SNEGSKA, per germline (reference sequence). The length of the CDR3 is 11 residues.